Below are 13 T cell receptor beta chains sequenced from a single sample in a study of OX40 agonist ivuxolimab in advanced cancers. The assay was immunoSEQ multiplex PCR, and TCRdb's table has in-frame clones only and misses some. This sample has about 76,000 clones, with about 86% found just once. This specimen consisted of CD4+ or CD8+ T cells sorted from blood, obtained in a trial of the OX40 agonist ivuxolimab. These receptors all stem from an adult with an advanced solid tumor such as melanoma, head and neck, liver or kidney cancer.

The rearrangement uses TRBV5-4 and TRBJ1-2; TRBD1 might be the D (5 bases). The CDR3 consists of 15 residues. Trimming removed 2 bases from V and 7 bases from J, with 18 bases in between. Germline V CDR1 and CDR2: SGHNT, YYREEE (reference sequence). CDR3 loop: CASSFPTGGSSGYTF. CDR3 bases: TGTGCCAGCAGCTTTCCCACAGGAGGCTCTAGTGGCTACACCTTC.

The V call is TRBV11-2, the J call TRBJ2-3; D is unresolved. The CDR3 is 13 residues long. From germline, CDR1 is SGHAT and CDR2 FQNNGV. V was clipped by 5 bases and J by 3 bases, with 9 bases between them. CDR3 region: CASSPVSTDTQYF. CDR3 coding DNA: TGTGCCAGCAGCCCAGTGTCGACAGATACGCAGTATTTT.

The CDR3 sequence is CASSLFGDATNEKLFF. The CDR3, as DNA: TGTGCCAGCAGTTTATTCGGAGATGCAACTAATGAAAAACTGTTTTTT. The V call is TRBV28, the J call TRBJ1-4, with D uncertain. Looked up from germline, CDR1 is MDHEN and CDR2 is SYDVKM. The CDR3 loop spans 16 amino acids. The V end was cut by 1 base, the J end by 0 bases, with 9 bases between.

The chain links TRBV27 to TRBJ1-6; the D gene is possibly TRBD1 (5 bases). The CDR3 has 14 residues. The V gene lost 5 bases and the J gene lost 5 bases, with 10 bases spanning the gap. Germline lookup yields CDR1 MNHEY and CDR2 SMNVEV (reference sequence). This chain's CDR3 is CASSPGTDNSPLHF. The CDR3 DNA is TGTGCCAGCAGTCCAGGGACGGATAATTCACCCCTCCACTTT.

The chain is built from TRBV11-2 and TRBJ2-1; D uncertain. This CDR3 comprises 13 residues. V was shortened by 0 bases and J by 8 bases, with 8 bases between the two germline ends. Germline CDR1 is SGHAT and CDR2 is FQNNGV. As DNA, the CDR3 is TGTGCCAGCAGCTTAGATCCGGGTGATGAGCAGTTCTTC. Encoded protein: CASSLDPGDEQFF. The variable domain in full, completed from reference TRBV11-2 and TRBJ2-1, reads EAGVAQSPRYKIIEKRQSVAFWCNPISGHATLYWYQQILGQGPKLLIQFQNNGVVDDSQLPKDRFSAERLKGVDSTLKIQPAKLEDSAVYLCASSLDPGDEQFFGPGTRLTVL.

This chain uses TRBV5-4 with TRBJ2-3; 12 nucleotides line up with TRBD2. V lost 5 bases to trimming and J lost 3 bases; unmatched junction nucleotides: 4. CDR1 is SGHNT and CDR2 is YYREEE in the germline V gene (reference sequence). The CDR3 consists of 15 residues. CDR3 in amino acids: CASRPGTSGTDTQYF. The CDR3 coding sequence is TGTGCCAGCAGGCCCGGGACTAGCGGGACAGATACGCAGTATTTT. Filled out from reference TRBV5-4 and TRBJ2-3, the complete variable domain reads ETGVTQSPTHLIKTRGQQVTLRCSSQSGHNTVSWYQQALGQGPQFIFQYYREEENGRGNFPPRFSGLQFPNYSSELNVNALELDDSALYLCASRPGTSGTDTQYFGPGTRLTVL.

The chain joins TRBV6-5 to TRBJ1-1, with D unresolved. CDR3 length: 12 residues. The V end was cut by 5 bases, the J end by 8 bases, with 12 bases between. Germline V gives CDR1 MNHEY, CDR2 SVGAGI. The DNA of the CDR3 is TGTGCCAGCAGTCGACCGACCGGAGAAGCTTTCTTT. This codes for CASSRPTGEAFF.

Written as DNA, the CDR3 is TGTGCCAGCAGCTTCTTACTAGCGGGGACCCCCTACGAGCAGTACTTC. Its protein product is CASSFLLAGTPYEQYF. The chain links TRBV11-2 to TRBJ2-7, with 10 nucleotides matching TRBD2. Germline CDR1 reads SGHAT; CDR2 reads FQNNGV. The V gene end was trimmed by 3 bases and the J gene end by 2 bases; junction bases not matched to a gene: 7. CDR3 length: 16 amino acids.

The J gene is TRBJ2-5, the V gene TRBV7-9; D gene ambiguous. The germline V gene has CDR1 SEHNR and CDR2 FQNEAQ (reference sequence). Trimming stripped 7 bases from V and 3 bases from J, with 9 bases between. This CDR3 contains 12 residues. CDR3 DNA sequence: TGTGCCAGCACCCCGTTAGAAGAGACCCAGTACTTC. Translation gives CASTPLEETQYF.

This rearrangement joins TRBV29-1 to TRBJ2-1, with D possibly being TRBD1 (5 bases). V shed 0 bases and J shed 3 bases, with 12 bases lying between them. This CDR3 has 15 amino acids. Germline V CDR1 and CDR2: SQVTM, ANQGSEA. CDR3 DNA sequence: TGCAGCGTTGAAGAAGGGGTGTTGATCTACAATGAGCAGTTCTTC. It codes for CSVEEGVLIYNEQFF.

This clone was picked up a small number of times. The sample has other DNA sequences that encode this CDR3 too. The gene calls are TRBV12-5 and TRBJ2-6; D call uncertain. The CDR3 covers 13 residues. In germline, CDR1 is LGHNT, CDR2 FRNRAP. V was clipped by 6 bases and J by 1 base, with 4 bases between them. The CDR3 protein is CASGPSGANVLTF. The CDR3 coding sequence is TGTGCTAGTGGGCCTTCTGGGGCCAACGTCCTGACTTTC.

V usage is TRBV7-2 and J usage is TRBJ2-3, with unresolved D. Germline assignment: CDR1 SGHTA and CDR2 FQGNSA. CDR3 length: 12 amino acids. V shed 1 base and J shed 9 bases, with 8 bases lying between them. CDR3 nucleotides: TGTGCCAGCAGCTTAGTGGCCTACACGCAGTATTTT. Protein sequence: CASSLVAYTQYF.

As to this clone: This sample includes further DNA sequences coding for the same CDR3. The CDR3 sequence: CASRRTRVVTEAFF. Written as DNA, the CDR3 is TGTGCAAGTCGCCGAACCAGGGTGGTCACTGAAGCTTTCTTT. The chain couples TRBV12-2 to TRBJ1-1; the table's D call, TRBD1, has no DNA check behind it. TRBV12-2 is classified as a pseudogene. The CDR3 runs to 14 residues.